This T cell receptor (beta chain) emerged from a study of cytomegalovirus exposure and HLA in healthy donors. A multiplex PCR was run with 60 Vbeta primers and 13 Jbeta primers. Method: immunoSEQ multiplex PCR; TCRdb's copy keeps in-frame clones and lacks some. The table includes around 140,000 clones, more than 75% detected once. This clone was counted a single time. Germline values: CDR1 LGHNA, CDR2 YSLEER. V shed 1 base and J 3 bases; nucleotides not matched to a gene: 5. The CDR3 has 16 residues. The clonotype comes from a female donor in good health and CMV-seronegative. V usage is TRBV4-3 and J usage is TRBJ2-7, with TRBD1 matching 11 bases. The sample comprised PBMCs. The CDR3 nucleotides are TGCGCCAGCAGCCAAGGTTATGGGACAGGGGGCTACGAGCAGTACTTC. It specifies CASSQGYGTGGYEQYF.